Listed below are T cell receptor beta chains from one sample, sequenced in a study of cytomegalovirus exposure and HLA in healthy donors. Profiled with immunoSEQ multiplex PCR; TCRdb holds only in-frame clones, not every one. The sample shows tens of thousands of clones, and over 1.2% sits with its ten largest clones. The sequencing sample was made of PBMCs. The receptor source for this set is a woman aged 55-69 years in good health and CMV-seronegative. The CDR3 runs from the conserved cysteine through the conserved F or W. Fields, in order: J gene, V gene, clone size, D gene, CDR3 protein, CDR3 DNA. A D gene is named only where the DNA matches it firmly. Size tells how often a clone was seen (once, few, many) or the class of an expanded clone, and some rows leave it out.

j_call: TRBJ2-1
v_call: TRBV6-4
clone_size: NA
d_call: NA
cdr3_aa: CASSAHSSSYNEQFF
cdr3_nt: TGTGCCAGCAGTGCGCACAGTAGCTCCTACAATGAGCAGTTCTTC

j_call: TRBJ2-7
v_call: TRBV20-1
clone_size: NA
d_call: NA
cdr3_aa: CSAGAWEQYF
cdr3_nt: TGCAGTGCGGGGGCCTGGGAGCAGTACTTC

j_call: TRBJ2-7
v_call: TRBV4-3
clone_size: NA
d_call: TRBD2
cdr3_aa: CASSQSHGTSSYEQYF
cdr3_nt: TGCGCCAGCAGCCAGTCACACGGGACTAGCTCCTACGAGCAGTACTTC

j_call: TRBJ2-1
v_call: TRBV5-8
clone_size: NA
d_call: NA
cdr3_aa: CASSRRGSGLYNEQFF
cdr3_nt: TGTGCCAGCAGCCGGCGCGGTAGCGGACTTTACAATGAGCAGTTCTTC

j_call: TRBJ2-5
v_call: TRBV11-2
clone_size: NA
d_call: TRBD1
cdr3_aa: CASSHSFPGGRYQETQYF
cdr3_nt: TGTGCCAGCAGCCATTCCTTCCCAGGGGGCCGTTACCAAGAGACCCAGTACTTC

j_call: TRBJ2-1
v_call: TRBV19
clone_size: NA
d_call: TRBD2
cdr3_aa: CASRKGASGRVYEQFF
cdr3_nt: TGTGCCAGTAGAAAAGGAGCTAGCGGGAGGGTCTATGAGCAGTTCTTC

j_call: TRBJ1-1
v_call: TRBV5-1
clone_size: NA
d_call: TRBD1
cdr3_aa: CASSPGTGGNTEAFF
cdr3_nt: TGCGCCAGCAGCCCGGGGACAGGGGGAAACACTGAAGCTTTCTTT

j_call: TRBJ2-5
v_call: TRBV30
clone_size: NA
d_call: NA
cdr3_aa: CAWSEQTISQETQYF
cdr3_nt: TGTGCCTGGAGTGAGCAGACAATCTCTCAAGAGACCCAGTACTTC

j_call: TRBJ2-7
v_call: TRBV6-1
clone_size: NA
d_call: NA
cdr3_aa: CASSVPGHYYEQYF
cdr3_nt: TGTGCCAGCAGTGTGCCAGGACATTACTACGAGCAGTACTTC

j_call: TRBJ1-1
v_call: TRBV12-5
clone_size: NA
d_call: TRBD1
cdr3_aa: CASGLSTGEAFF
cdr3_nt: TGTGCTAGTGGTCTATCGACAGGGGAAGCTTTCTTT

j_call: TRBJ2-7
v_call: TRBV5-1
clone_size: NA
d_call: NA
cdr3_aa: CASSSRSGIHYEQYF
cdr3_nt: TGCGCCAGCAGCTCCCGCTCCGGGATTCACTACGAGCAGTACTTC

j_call: TRBJ2-5
v_call: TRBV2
clone_size: NA
d_call: NA
cdr3_aa: CASSSGAETQYF
cdr3_nt: TGTGCCAGCAGTTCTGGGGCAGAGACCCAGTACTTC

j_call: TRBJ1-6
v_call: TRBV28
clone_size: NA
d_call: TRBD1
cdr3_aa: CASSAYRDRDNSPLHF
cdr3_nt: TGTGCCAGCAGTGCTTATCGGGACAGAGATAATTCACCCCTCCACTTT

j_call: TRBJ1-4
v_call: TRBV10-3
clone_size: medium-sized
d_call: NA
cdr3_aa: CAISEGRELFF
cdr3_nt: TGTGCCATCAGTGAAGGGAGGGAACTGTTTTTT

j_call: TRBJ2-3
v_call: TRBV19
clone_size: NA
d_call: TRBD2
cdr3_aa: CASADSGRDTQYF
cdr3_nt: TGTGCCAGTGCTGATAGCGGGAGAGATACGCAGTATTTT

j_call: TRBJ2-3
v_call: TRBV6-1
clone_size: NA
d_call: TRBD1
cdr3_aa: CASVPQGAADTQYF
cdr3_nt: TGTGCCAGCGTACCACAGGGGGCCGCAGATACGCAGTATTTT

j_call: TRBJ2-2
v_call: TRBV10-1
clone_size: NA
d_call: TRBD1
cdr3_aa: CASSAGAGGWGPNTGELFF
cdr3_nt: TGCGCCAGCAGTGCCGGGGCAGGGGGCTGGGGTCCGAACACCGGGGAGCTGTTTTTT

j_call: TRBJ2-5
v_call: TRBV4-2
clone_size: NA
d_call: NA
cdr3_aa: CASSQDGGRRQETQYF
cdr3_nt: TGTGCCAGCAGCCAAGACGGTGGGAGGCGCCAAGAGACCCAGTACTTC

j_call: TRBJ2-1
v_call: TRBV7-9
clone_size: NA
d_call: NA
cdr3_aa: CASSSTLGREKGSNEQFF
cdr3_nt: TGTGCCAGCAGCTCGACCTTAGGGCGGGAAAAGGGTTCCAATGAGCAGTTCTTC

j_call: TRBJ2-7
v_call: TRBV5-6
clone_size: NA
d_call: TRBD2
cdr3_aa: CASSLRFLAGGGEQYF
cdr3_nt: TGTGCCAGCAGCTTGCGGTTCCTAGCGGGAGGGGGGGAGCAGTACTTC

j_call: TRBJ2-7
v_call: TRBV2
clone_size: NA
d_call: TRBD2
cdr3_aa: CASRQLAGFVDEQYF
cdr3_nt: TGTGCCAGCAGACAACTAGCGGGATTCGTCGACGAGCAGTACTTC

j_call: TRBJ2-1
v_call: TRBV15
clone_size: NA
d_call: NA
cdr3_aa: CATSRDRSEHPPGAYNEQFF
cdr3_nt: TGTGCCACCAGCAGAGATCGGAGCGAACATCCACCGGGGGCCTACAATGAGCAGTTCTTC

j_call: TRBJ2-2
v_call: TRBV5-1
clone_size: NA
d_call: TRBD2
cdr3_aa: CASSLVLAGAGELFF
cdr3_nt: TGCGCCAGCAGCTTGGTTCTAGCGGGAGCCGGGGAGCTGTTTTTT

j_call: TRBJ2-1
v_call: TRBV19
clone_size: NA
d_call: TRBD2
cdr3_aa: CASSIVAGGNNEQFF
cdr3_nt: TGTGCCAGTAGTATAGTAGCGGGAGGGAACAATGAGCAGTTCTTC

j_call: TRBJ2-7
v_call: TRBV25-1
clone_size: NA
d_call: NA
cdr3_aa: CASSEPDRSYEQYF
cdr3_nt: TGTGCCAGCAGTGAACCCGACAGGTCCTACGAGCAGTACTTC

j_call: TRBJ1-5
v_call: TRBV11-3
clone_size: NA
d_call: TRBD1
cdr3_aa: CASSSRQGDNQPQHF
cdr3_nt: TGTGCCAGCAGCAGTAGACAGGGGGACAATCAGCCCCAGCATTTT